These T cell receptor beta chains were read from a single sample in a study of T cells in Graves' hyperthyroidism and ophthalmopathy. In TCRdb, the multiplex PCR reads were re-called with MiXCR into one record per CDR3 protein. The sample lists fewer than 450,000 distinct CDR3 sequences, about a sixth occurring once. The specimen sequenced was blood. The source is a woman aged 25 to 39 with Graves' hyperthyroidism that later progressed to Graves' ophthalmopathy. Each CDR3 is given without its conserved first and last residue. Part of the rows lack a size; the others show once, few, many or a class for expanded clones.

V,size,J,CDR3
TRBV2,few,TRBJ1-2,ASRTVYGYT
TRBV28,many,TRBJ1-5,ASRNSDGHLYQPQH
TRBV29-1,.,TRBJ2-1,SVEEVKDSYNEQF
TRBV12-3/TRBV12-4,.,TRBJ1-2,ASVGEINGYT
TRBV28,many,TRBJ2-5,ASSRTDQQETQY
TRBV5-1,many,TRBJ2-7,ASSSSGTGGPYEQY
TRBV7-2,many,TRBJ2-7,ASSLDLSSYEQY
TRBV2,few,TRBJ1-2,ASSDLGQARYGYT
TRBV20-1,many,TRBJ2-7,SALDRVRTRGEQY
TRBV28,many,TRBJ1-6,ASSLWLGQGANSPLH
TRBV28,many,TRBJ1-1,ASSYLASGRTEAF
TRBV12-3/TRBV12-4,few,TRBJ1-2,ASTREWFGYGYT
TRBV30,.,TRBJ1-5,AWSVLIGSGQPQH
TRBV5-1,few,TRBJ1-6,ASSLAEETTIIQPLH
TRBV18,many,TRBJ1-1,ASSPAGYTEAF
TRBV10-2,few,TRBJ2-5,ASSELTGYQETQY
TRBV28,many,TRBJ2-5,ASSSGSQQETQY
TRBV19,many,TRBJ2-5,ASSIDREGKETQY
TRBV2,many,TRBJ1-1,AKTGTVGTEAF
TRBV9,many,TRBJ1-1,ASSVVGEINTEAF
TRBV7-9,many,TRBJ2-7,ASSWEGQPSYEQY
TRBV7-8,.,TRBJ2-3,ASSPLAGGLIDTQY
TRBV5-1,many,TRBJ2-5,ASSFTGANQETQY
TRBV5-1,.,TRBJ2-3,AIREHTDPVRTDTQY
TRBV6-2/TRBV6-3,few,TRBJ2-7,ASSFQRGYEQY
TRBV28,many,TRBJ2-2,ASRRQGSTGELF
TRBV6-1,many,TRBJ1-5,ASSGVDRGYSNQPQH
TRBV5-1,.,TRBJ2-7,ASSLNHEQY
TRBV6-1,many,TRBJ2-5,ASSRIGLAGGPIETQY
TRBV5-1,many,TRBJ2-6,ASSLGGLGANVLT
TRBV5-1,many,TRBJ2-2,ASSLVSGNTGELF